Listed here are 13 T cell receptor beta chains from one sample, sequenced in a study of CD8+ T cells in alopecia areata. Reverse transcribed after extraction, RNA yielded cDNA as the sequencing template. Profiled with immunoSEQ multiplex PCR; TCRdb holds only in-frame clones, not every one. The sample comprises about 180,000 clones, around three fifths of which are singletons, and roughly 15% rests with the top ten. Sequences were derived from CD4+ T cells sorted from blood, sampled at week 0. The receptor source for this set is a human donor with alopecia areata.

This clone occurred a few times. The CDR3 region has the DNA TGTGCCAGCAGCTTGGTCGGACTTGAGTTTAGTGAGCAGTTCTTC. Translated, it gives CASSLVGLEFSEQFF. The chain recombines TRBV5-6 with TRBJ2-1; possible D gene TRBD2, 5 bases. Deletions cut 0 bases from V and 9 bases from J, with 16 bases between. Germline values: CDR1 SGHDT, CDR2 YYEEEE. The CDR3 is 15 residues long.

This clone was seen more than once but under ten times. This chain uses TRBV6-5 with TRBJ2-6; D not resolved. The CDR3 totals 16 residues. Germline CDR1 and CDR2: MNHEY and SVGAGI. With 0 bases removed from V and 0 bases from J, the gap between germline ends came to 6 bases. The CDR3 sequence: CASSYSSNSGANVLTF. CDR3 DNA sequence: TGTGCCAGCAGTTACTCCTCCAACTCTGGGGCCAACGTCCTGACTTTC.

V is TRBV30 and J is TRBJ2-1; D is possibly TRBD2 (6 bases). V lost 2 bases and J 2 bases, leaving 10 bases between the germline ends. Germline CDR1 and CDR2: GTSNPN and SVGIG (reference sequence). This CDR3 comprises 14 residues. CDR3: CAWSKTGAYNEQFF. The CDR3 DNA follows: TGTGCCTGGAGTAAAACGGGGGCCTACAATGAGCAGTTCTTC.

This chain joins TRBV30 and TRBJ1-5; possibly TRBD1 for D (5 bases). Germline lookup yields CDR1 GTSNPN and CDR2 SVGIG (reference sequence). V dropped 2 bases and J dropped 3 bases, with 11 bases sitting between them. The CDR3 spans 14 residues. The CDR3 sequence: CAWSISGPNQPQHF. The CDR3 DNA reads as TGTGCCTGGAGTATCTCAGGGCCCAATCAGCCCCAGCATTTT.

This clone was observed a handful of times. V is TRBV30 and J is TRBJ2-5; D possibly corresponds to TRBD2 (5 bases). The CDR3 totals 15 residues. Trimming removed 2 bases from V and 2 bases from J, with 15 bases in between. Germline CDR1 GTSNPN, CDR2 SVGIG (reference sequence). The CDR3 DNA sequence: TGTGCCTGGAGTCAGTTGGTCGGGATGCAAGAGACCCAGTACTTC. Residues: CAWSQLVGMQETQYF.

The chain recombines TRBV10-3 with TRBJ2-5; possible D gene TRBD2, 6 bases. The V end was cut by 5 bases, the J end by 0 bases, with 10 bases between. There are 14 residues in the CDR3. The germline V gene has CDR1 ENHRY and CDR2 SYGVKD. CDR3 amino acids: CAISRGLNQETQYF. CDR3 coding DNA: TGTGCCATCAGTCGGGGACTTAACCAAGAGACCCAGTACTTC.

The chain uses TRBV10-2 and TRBJ2-7; D may be TRBD1 or TRBD2 (5 bases each). CDR3 length equals 13 residues. V was clipped by 5 bases and J by 1 base, with 9 bases between them. Germline CDR1 is WSHSY and CDR2 is SAAADI. As DNA, the CDR3 is TGCGCCAGCAGTACCGAGGGGTCCTACGAGCAGTACTTC. This translates into CASSTEGSYEQYF.

This chain joins TRBV10-3 and TRBJ1-1, with a weak D call TRBD1 (5 bases). The V gene's germline CDR1 is ENHRY and CDR2 SYGVKD. The CDR3 spans 14 residues. V was clipped by 4 bases and J by 4 bases, with 13 bases between them. The CDR3 protein is CAISGQGTGTEAFF. CDR3 in DNA: TGTGCCATCAGTGGGCAGGGTACGGGCACTGAAGCTTTCTTT.

This clone was seen only a few times. This chain joins TRBV5-1 and TRBJ1-1; D not certain. Per the germline V gene, CDR1 is SGHRS and CDR2 is YFSETQ. Trimming left V 4 bases short and J 0 bases short, with 10 bases between. This CDR3 spans 14 amino acids. CDR3 residues: CASSGELMNTEAFF. The CDR3 coding sequence is TGCGCCAGCAGCGGGGAGCTTATGAACACTGAAGCTTTCTTT. Using reference TRBV5-1 and TRBJ1-1 for the parts outside the CDR3, the full variable domain is KAGVTQTPRYLIKTRGQQVTLSCSPISGHRSVSWYQQTPGQGLQFLFEYFSETQRNKGNFPGRFSGRQFSNSRSEMNVSTLELGDSALYLCASSGELMNTEAFFGQGTRLTVV.

The chain uses TRBV30 and TRBJ1-1, with a possible D match to TRBD1 (5 bases). The CDR3 is 15 amino acids. Germline V gene data show CDR1 as GTSNPN and CDR2 as SVGIG (reference sequence). Trimming pared 2 bases from V and 1 base from J, leaving 14 bases between. DNA for the CDR3: TGTGCCTGGAGTAGCAGGGATTTCGGGAACACTGAAGCTTTCTTT. Amino acids: CAWSSRDFGNTEAFF. The complete variable domain, with remaining parts taken from reference TRBV30 and TRBJ1-1, reads SQTIHQWPATLVQPVGSPLSLECTVEGTSNPNLYWYRQAAGRGLQLLFYSVGIGQISSEVPQNLSASRPQDRQFILSSKKLLLSDSGFYLCAWSSRDFGNTEAFFGQGTRLTVV.

The chain recombines TRBV18 with TRBJ1-4, with D perhaps matching TRBD1 (5 bases). V shed 3 bases and J shed 3 bases, with 11 bases lying between them. This CDR3 contains 15 residues. CDR1 and CDR2 from the germline V gene are KGHSH and LQKENI. CDR3 in amino acids: CASSPRQRSNEKLFF. DNA of the CDR3: TGTGCCAGCTCACCCCGACAGAGGTCTAATGAAAAACTGTTTTTT. Full variable domain (missing parts from reference TRBV18 and TRBJ1-4): NAGVMQNPRHLVRRRGQEARLRCSPMKGHSHVYWYRQLPEEGLKFMVYLQKENIIDESGMPKERFSAEFPKEGPSILRIQQVVRGDSAAYFCASSPRQRSNEKLFFGSGTQLSVL.

The chain uses TRBV12-5 and TRBJ1-5; no firm D call. The germline gives CDR1 LGHNT, CDR2 FRNRAP. Trimming took 7 bases from V and 1 from J, leaving 14 bases between them. The CDR3 totals 15 residues. CDR3 sequence reads: CASALGSTSNQPQHF. The CDR3 DNA reads TGTGCTAGTGCCCTAGGGAGTACAAGCAATCAGCCCCAGCATTTT.

V is TRBV6-1 and J is TRBJ1-1; D gene uncertain. With 6 bases removed from V and 1 base from J, the gap between germline ends came to 12 bases. The CDR3 length is 14 residues. Germline-derived CDR1 and CDR2 are MNHNS and SASEGT. The CDR3 region has the DNA TGTGCCAGCAGCGTCGTCATGAAGAACACTGAAGCTTTCTTT. Its protein is CASSVVMKNTEAFF.